Shown below are 2 T cell receptor beta chains from a single sample sequenced in a study of long-term antiretroviral therapy in people with HIV. The run of the v3.0 immunoSEQ assay was at survey level. The table came from immunoSEQ multiplex PCR; TCRdb's copy has only in-frame clones and leaves some out. Seen here are tens of thousands of clones, around 90% observed once, and the top ten hold 5% to 6%. The starting material was unsorted PBMCs, obtained less than 4.7 years after starting antiretroviral therapy. The receptors were gathered from a man aged 30-40 years with HIV.

This clone was counted once. The J gene is TRBJ2-2, the V gene TRBV30; 9 bases are a match to TRBD2. Germline CDR1 is GTSNPN and CDR2 is SVGIG (reference sequence). The CDR3 has 15 amino acids. V was pared by 7 bases and J by 4 bases, with 10 bases of the junction left unmatched. This CDR3 is CALGGASGITGELFF. CDR3 bases: TGTGCCTTGGGGGGGGCTAGCGGGATCACCGGGGAGCTGTTTTTT.

The CDR3 nucleotides are TGTGCCAGCAGGATAATGGACAGTAACACTGAAGCTTTCTTT. Translating it yields CASRIMDSNTEAFF. V gene TRBV6-1 combines with J gene TRBJ1-1, with a possible D match to TRBD1 (6 bases). CDR1 is MNHNS and CDR2 is SASEGT in the germline V gene. The CDR3 is made up of 14 amino acids. Trimming stripped 6 bases from V and 2 bases from J, with 13 bases between.